A selection of T cell receptor beta chains follows, all from one sample in a study of blood T cell repertoires in COVID-19. The assay was immunoSEQ multiplex PCR, and TCRdb's table has in-frame clones only and misses some. The data show some 230,000 clones, with over 75% seen just once and more than 3% held by the top ten. Sequencing was performed on PBMCs or T cells enriched from blood (not recorded which). The receptors come from a woman aged 18-35 years in a cohort exposed to, infected with or recovered from COVID-19 (not recorded which). Each CDR3 is given with its conserved first and last residue. Each record gives: V gene, D gene, J gene, clone size, CDR3 DNA, CDR3 protein. The D gene is left open where the match is weak. Rows may omit the clone size; those that give it use once, few, many or a size class.

v_gene: TRBV10-2; d_gene: .; j_gene: TRBJ1-6; abundance: few; CDR3nt: TGCGCCAGCAGTGACCAGGGGTTCTATAATTCACCCCTCCACTTT; CDR3aa: CASSDQGFYNSPLHF
v_gene: TRBV6-4; d_gene: .; j_gene: TRBJ2-2; abundance: .; CDR3nt: TGTGCCAGCAGTGAACAGGGCTCGAACACCGGGGAGCTGTTTTTT; CDR3aa: CASSEQGSNTGELFF
v_gene: TRBV20-1; d_gene: .; j_gene: TRBJ2-2; abundance: .; CDR3nt: TGCAGTGCTAGTTCCGGGAACACCGGGGAGCTGTTTTTT; CDR3aa: CSASSGNTGELFF
v_gene: TRBV12-5; d_gene: .; j_gene: TRBJ2-7; abundance: .; CDR3nt: TGTGCTAGTTCGGCTAGCGTTAACTCCTACGAGCAGTACTTC; CDR3aa: CASSASVNSYEQYF
v_gene: TRBV15; d_gene: .; j_gene: TRBJ1-6; abundance: .; CDR3nt: TGTGCCACCAGCAGAGATCGTGAGGGAGCGGATTCACCCCTCCACTTT; CDR3aa: CATSRDREGADSPLHF
v_gene: TRBV19; d_gene: TRBD1; j_gene: TRBJ1-5; abundance: many; CDR3nt: TGTGCCAGTAGTATTGGCGGACAGGGGTATAGTCAGCCCCAGCATTTT; CDR3aa: CASSIGGQGYSQPQHF
v_gene: TRBV5-5; d_gene: TRBD1; j_gene: TRBJ1-2; abundance: .; CDR3nt: TGTGCCAGCAGCCGGCCCGGGACAGGGGAACTTGGCTATGGCTACACCTTC; CDR3aa: CASSRPGTGELGYGYTF
v_gene: TRBV24-1; d_gene: .; j_gene: TRBJ1-1; abundance: once; CDR3nt: TGTGCCACCAGTGCCCCTGACAGGCCGAACACTGAAGCTTTCTTT; CDR3aa: CATSAPDRPNTEAFF
v_gene: TRBV19; d_gene: TRBD1; j_gene: TRBJ1-2; abundance: .; CDR3nt: TGTGCCAGTAACCAGGGGGCGAATGGCTACACCTTT; CDR3aa: CASNQGANGYTF
v_gene: TRBV7-3; d_gene: .; j_gene: TRBJ1-6; abundance: .; CDR3nt: TGTGCCAGCAGCTCCGGACAGTATAATTCACCCCTCCACTTT; CDR3aa: CASSSGQYNSPLHF
v_gene: TRBV7-3; d_gene: TRBD2; j_gene: TRBJ2-1; abundance: .; CDR3nt: TGTGCCAGCAATCTCAGACGGCGGGAGGAGTACAATGAGCAGTTCTTC; CDR3aa: CASNLRRREEYNEQFF
v_gene: TRBV18; d_gene: .; j_gene: TRBJ1-6; abundance: .; CDR3nt: TGTGCCAGCTCACCTTCCCGGACAGATAATAATTCACCCCTCCACTTT; CDR3aa: CASSPSRTDNNSPLHF
v_gene: TRBV28; d_gene: .; j_gene: TRBJ2-2; abundance: .; CDR3nt: TGTGCCAGCAGATTCGACAGGGAGGACACCGGGGAGCTGTTTTTT; CDR3aa: CASRFDREDTGELFF
v_gene: TRBV5-4; d_gene: .; j_gene: TRBJ2-3; abundance: .; CDR3nt: TGTGCCAGCAGCTTGTATCCAGATACGCAGTATTTT; CDR3aa: CASSLYPDTQYF
v_gene: TRBV2; d_gene: .; j_gene: TRBJ1-1; abundance: .; CDR3nt: TGTGCCACCCGGGGGAACACTGAAGCTTTCTTT; CDR3aa: CATRGNTEAFF
v_gene: TRBV27; d_gene: TRBD1; j_gene: TRBJ2-5; abundance: .; CDR3nt: TGTGCCAGCAGGCTGACAGGGGGAGAGACCCAGTACTTC; CDR3aa: CASRLTGGETQYF
v_gene: TRBV5-1; d_gene: TRBD1; j_gene: TRBJ2-7; abundance: once; CDR3nt: TGCGCCAGCAGCACCCGGGACAGCAGCTCCTACGAGCAGTACTTC; CDR3aa: CASSTRDSSSYEQYF
v_gene: TRBV24-1; d_gene: TRBD1; j_gene: TRBJ2-1; abundance: .; CDR3nt: TGTGCCACCTCGACAGGGGACTCCTACAATGAGCAGTTCTTC; CDR3aa: CATSTGDSYNEQFF